This T cell receptor beta chain derives from a study of OX40 agonist ivuxolimab in advanced cancers. Overall study context: The dose-escalation group included hepatocellular carcinoma, melanoma, renal cell carcinoma and head and neck cancer. Study-wide results and caveats: Still undetermined is the antigen specificity of the expanded peripheral T cells. CD4+ and CD8+ blood T cells expanded clonally by week 6 at 0.1 to 3.0 mg/kg.

About this clone itself: Its specificity is not known.

The germline V gene encodes CDR1 SGHRS and CDR2 YFSETQ. With 0 bases removed from V and 2 bases from J, the gap between germline ends came to 6 bases. There are 13 residues in the CDR3. The assay was immunoSEQ multiplex PCR, and TCRdb's table has in-frame clones only and misses some. The table shows about 59,000 clones, with 83% occurring only once. Sequences were derived from CD4+ or CD8+ T cells sorted from blood, sampled in a trial of the OX40 agonist ivuxolimab. V and J are TRBV5-1 and TRBJ2-7; the D gene is possibly TRBD2 (5 bases). The origin of this receptor is an adult with an advanced solid tumor such as melanoma, head and neck, liver or kidney cancer. CDR3 sequence reads: CASSLDGAYEQYF. As DNA, the CDR3 is TGCGCCAGCAGCTTGGACGGGGCCTACGAGCAGTACTTC.